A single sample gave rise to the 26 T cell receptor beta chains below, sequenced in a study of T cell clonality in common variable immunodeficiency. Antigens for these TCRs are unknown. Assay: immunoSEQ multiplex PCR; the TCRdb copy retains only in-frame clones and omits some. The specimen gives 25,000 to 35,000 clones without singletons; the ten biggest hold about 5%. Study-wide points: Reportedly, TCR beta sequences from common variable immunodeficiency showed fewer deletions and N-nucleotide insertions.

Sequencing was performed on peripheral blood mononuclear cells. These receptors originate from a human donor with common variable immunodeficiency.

CDR3 amino acids: CASSKDGTDSSYNSPLHF. The CDR3 bases that were read are TGTGCCAGTAGTAAAGACGGGACAGATAGCTCCTATAATTCACCC. The chain uses TRBV19 and TRBJ1-6; TRBD1 matches 7 bases. The CDR3 is cut off 3 residues early in the read; its end comes from the germline J gene. Germline V gene data show CDR1 as LNHDA and CDR2 as SQIVND (reference sequence). CDR3 length: 18 amino acids. V gave up 4 bases and J gave up 0 bases; unmatched junction bases: 9.

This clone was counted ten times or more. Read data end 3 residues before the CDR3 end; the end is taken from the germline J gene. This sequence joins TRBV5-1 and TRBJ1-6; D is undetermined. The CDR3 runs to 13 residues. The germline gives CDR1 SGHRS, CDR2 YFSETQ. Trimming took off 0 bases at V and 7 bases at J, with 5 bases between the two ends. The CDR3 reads CASSLDLNSPLHF. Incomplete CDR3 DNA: TGCGCCAGCAGCTTGGACCTAAATTCACCC.

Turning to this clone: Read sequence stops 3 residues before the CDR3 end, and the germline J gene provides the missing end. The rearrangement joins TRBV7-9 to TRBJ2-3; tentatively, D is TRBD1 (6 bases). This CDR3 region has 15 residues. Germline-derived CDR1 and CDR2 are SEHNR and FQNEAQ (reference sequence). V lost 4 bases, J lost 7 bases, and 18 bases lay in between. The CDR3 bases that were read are TGTGCCAGCAGCTACCCGGACAGCGTCCGTAATACG. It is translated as CASSYPDSVRNT. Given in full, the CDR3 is CASSYPDSVRNTQYF.

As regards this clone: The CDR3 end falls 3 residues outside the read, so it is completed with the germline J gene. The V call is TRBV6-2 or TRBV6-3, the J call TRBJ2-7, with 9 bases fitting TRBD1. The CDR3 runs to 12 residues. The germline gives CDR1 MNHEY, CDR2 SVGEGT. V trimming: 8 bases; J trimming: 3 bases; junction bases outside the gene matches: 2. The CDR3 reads CASGTGYYEQYF. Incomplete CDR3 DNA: TGTGCCAGCGGGACAGGGTACTACGAG.

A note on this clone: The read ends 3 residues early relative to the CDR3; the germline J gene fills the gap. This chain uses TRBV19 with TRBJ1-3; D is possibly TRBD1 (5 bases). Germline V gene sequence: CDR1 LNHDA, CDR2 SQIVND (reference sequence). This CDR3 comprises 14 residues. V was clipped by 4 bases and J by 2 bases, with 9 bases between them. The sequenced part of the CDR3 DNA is TGTGCCAGTAGTAGGCGACAGCCTGGAAACACC. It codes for CASSRRQPGNT. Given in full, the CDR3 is CASSRRQPGNTIYF.

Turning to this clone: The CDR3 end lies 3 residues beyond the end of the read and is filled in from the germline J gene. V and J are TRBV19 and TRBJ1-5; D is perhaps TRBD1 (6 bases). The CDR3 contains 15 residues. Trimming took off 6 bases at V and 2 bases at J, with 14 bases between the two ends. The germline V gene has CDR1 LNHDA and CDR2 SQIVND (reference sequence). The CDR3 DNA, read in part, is TGTGCCAGTAGGGGGGGGGCGGAAGGCAATCAGCCC. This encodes CASRGGAEGNQP. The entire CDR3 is CASRGGAEGNQPQHF.

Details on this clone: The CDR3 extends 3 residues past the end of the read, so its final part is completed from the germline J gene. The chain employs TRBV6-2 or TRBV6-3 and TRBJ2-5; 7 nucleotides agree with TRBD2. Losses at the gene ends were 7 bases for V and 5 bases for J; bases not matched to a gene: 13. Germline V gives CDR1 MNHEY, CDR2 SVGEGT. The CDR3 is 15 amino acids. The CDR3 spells CASTGLSGVDETQYF. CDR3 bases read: TGTGCCAGCACGGGGTTGAGCGGGGTCGACGAGACC.

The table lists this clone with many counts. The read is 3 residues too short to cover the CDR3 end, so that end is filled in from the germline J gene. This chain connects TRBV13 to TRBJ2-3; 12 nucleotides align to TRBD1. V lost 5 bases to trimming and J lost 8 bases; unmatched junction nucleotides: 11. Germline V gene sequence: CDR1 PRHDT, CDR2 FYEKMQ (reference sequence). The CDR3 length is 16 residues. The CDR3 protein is CASSPPIGTGGRTQYF. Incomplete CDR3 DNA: TGTGCCAGCAGCCCCCCCATAGGGACAGGGGGCCGTACG.

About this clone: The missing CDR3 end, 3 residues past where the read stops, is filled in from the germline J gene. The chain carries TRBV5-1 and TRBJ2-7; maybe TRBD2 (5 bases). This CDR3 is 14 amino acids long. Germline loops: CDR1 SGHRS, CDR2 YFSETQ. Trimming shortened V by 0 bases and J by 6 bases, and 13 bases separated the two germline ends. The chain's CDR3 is CASSLVRGSSEQYF. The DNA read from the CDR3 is TGCGCCAGCAGCTTGGTTCGGGGATCCAGCGAG.

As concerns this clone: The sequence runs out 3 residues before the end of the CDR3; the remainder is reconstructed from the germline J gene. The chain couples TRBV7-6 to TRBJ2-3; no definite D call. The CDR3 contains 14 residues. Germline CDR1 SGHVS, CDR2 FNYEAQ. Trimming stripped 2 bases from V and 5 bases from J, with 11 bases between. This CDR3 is CASSLPSDGDTQYF. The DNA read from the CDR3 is TGTGCCAGCAGCTTACCGAGCGATGGAGATACG.

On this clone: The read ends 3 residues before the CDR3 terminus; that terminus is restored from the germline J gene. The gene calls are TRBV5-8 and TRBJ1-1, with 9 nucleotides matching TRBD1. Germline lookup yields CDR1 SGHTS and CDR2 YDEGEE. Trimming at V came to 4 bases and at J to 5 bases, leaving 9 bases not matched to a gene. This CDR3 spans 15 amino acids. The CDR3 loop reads CASSLGQGGLTEAFF. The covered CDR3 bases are TGTGCCAGCAGCCTGGGACAGGGTGGGCTGACTGAA.

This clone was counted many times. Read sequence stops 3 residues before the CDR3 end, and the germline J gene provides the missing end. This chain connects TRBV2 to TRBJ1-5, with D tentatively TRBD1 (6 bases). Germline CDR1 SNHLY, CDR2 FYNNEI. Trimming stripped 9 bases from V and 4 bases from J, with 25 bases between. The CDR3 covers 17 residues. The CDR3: CASRSGQGFLSNQPQHF. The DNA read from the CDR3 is TGTGCCAGTCGATCGGGACAAGGATTTTTGAGTAATCAGCCC.

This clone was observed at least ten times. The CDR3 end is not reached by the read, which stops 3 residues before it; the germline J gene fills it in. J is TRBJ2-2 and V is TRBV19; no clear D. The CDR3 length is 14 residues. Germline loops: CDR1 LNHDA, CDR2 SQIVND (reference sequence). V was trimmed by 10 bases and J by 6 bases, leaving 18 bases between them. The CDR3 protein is CATTKAVVAGELFF. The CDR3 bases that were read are TGTGCCACCACAAAGGCGGTAGTTGCCGGGGAG.

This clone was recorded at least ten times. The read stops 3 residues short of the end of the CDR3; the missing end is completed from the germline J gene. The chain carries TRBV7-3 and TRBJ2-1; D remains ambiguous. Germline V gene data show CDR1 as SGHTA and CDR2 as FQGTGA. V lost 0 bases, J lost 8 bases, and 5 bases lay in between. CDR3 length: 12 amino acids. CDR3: CASSLTSDEQFF. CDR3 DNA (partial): TGTGCCAGCAGCTTAACCAGTGATGAG.

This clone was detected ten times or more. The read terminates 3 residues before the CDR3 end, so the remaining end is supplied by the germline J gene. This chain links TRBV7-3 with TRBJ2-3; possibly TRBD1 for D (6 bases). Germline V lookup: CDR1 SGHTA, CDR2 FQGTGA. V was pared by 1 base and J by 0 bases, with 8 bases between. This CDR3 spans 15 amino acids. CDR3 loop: CASSLIQGSTDTQYF. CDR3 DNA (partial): TGTGCCAGCAGCTTAATACAGGGAAGCACAGATACG.

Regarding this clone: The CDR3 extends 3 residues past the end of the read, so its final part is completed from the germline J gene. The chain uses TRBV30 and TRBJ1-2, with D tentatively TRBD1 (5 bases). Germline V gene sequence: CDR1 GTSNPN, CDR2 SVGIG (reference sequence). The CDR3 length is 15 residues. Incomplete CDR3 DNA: TGTGCCTTTACGACCCTGGGGGGGGACGGAGGCGGC. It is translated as CAFTTLGGDGGG. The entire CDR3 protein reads CAFTTLGGDGGGYTF.

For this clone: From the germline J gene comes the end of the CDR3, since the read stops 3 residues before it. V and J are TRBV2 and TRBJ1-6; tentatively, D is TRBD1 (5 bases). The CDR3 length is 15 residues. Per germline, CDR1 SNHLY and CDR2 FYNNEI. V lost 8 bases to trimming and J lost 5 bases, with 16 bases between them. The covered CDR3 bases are TGTGCCAGCCGGTTCTGGAGAGGGGATAATTCACCC. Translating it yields CASRFWRGDNSP. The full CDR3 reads CASRFWRGDNSPLHF. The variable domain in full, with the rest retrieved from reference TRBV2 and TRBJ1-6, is EPEVTQTPSHQVTQMGQEVILRCVPISNHLYFYWYRQILGQKVEFLVSFYNNEISEKSEIFDDQFSVERPDGSNFTLKIRSTKLEDSAMYFCASRFWRGDNSPLHFGNGTRLTVT.

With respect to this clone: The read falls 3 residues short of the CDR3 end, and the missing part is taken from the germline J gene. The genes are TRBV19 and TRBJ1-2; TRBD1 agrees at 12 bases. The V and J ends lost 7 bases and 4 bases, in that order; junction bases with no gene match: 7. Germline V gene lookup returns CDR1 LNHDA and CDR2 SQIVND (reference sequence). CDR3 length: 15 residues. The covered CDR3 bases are TGTGCCAGTATGATTGGGACAGGGGGCATCTATGGC. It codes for CASMIGTGGIYG. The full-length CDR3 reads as CASMIGTGGIYGYTF.

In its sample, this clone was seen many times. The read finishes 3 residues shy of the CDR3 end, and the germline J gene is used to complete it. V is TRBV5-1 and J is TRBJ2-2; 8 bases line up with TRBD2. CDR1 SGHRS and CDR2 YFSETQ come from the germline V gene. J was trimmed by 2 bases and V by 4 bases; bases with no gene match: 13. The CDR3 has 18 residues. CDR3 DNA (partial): TGCGCCAGCAGCGAAGAGGGGCTAGCGGGCTATAACACCGGGGAG. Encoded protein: CASSEEGLAGYNTGE. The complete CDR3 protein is CASSEEGLAGYNTGELFF. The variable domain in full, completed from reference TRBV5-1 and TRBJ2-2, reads KAGVTQTPRYLIKTRGQQVTLSCSPISGHRSVSWYQQTPGQGLQFLFEYFSETQRNKGNFPGRFSGRQFSNSRSEMNVSTLELGDSALYLCASSEEGLAGYNTGELFFGEGSRLTVL.

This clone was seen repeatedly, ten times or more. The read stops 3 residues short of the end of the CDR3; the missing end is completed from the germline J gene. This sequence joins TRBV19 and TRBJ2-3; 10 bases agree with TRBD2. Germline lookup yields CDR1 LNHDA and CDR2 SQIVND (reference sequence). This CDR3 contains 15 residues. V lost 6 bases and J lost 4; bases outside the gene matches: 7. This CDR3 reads CASRRLAGDADTQYF. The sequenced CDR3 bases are TGTGCCAGTAGACGTCTAGCGGGAGATGCAGATACG.

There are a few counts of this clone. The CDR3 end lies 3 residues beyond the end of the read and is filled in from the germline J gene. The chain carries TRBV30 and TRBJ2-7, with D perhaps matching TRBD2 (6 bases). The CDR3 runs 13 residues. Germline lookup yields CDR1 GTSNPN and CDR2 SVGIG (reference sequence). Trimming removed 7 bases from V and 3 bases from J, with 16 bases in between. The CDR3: CAYERGLIYEQYF. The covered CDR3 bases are TGTGCCTATGAACGGGGGTTGATCTACGAG.

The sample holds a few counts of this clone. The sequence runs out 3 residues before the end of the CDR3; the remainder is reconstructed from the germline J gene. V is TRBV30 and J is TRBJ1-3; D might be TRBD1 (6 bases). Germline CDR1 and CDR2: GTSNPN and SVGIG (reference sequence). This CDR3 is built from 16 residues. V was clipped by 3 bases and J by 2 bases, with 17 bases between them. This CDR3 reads CAWSVPYREPGNTIYF. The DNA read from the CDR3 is TGTGCCTGGAGCGTCCCTTACAGGGAACCTGGAAACACC.

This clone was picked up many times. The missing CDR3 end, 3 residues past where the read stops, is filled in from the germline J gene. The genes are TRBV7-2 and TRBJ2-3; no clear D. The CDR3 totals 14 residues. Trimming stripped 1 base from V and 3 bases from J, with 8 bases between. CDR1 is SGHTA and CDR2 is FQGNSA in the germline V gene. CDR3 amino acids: CASSLEPLTDTQYF. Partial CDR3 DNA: TGTGCCAGCAGCTTAGAACCCCTAACAGATACG.

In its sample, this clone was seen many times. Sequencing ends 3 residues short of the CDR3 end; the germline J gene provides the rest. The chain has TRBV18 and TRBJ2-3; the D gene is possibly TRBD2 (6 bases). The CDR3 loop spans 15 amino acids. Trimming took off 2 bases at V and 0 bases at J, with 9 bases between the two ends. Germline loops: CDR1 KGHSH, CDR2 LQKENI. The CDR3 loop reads CASSPAAGSTDTQYF. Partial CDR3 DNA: TGTGCCAGCTCACCAGCAGCGGGCAGCACAGATACG.

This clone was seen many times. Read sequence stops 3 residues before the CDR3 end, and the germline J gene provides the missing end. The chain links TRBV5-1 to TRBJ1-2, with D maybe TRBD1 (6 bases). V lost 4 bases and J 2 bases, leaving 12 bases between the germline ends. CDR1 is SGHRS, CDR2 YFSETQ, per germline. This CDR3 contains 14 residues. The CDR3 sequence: CASSPGQPNYGYTF. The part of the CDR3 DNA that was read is TGCGCCAGCAGCCCGGGACAACCCAACTATGGC.

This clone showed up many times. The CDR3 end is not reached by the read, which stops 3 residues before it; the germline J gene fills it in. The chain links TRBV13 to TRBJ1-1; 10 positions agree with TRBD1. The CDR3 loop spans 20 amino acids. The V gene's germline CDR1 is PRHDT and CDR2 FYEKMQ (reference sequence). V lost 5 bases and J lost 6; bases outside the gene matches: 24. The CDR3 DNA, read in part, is TGTGCCAGCAGCCAGACGTGGGGGGTTTGGGACAGGGGTAGTCGTTCTGAA. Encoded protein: CASSQTWGVWDRGSRSE. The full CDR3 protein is CASSQTWGVWDRGSRSEAFF.